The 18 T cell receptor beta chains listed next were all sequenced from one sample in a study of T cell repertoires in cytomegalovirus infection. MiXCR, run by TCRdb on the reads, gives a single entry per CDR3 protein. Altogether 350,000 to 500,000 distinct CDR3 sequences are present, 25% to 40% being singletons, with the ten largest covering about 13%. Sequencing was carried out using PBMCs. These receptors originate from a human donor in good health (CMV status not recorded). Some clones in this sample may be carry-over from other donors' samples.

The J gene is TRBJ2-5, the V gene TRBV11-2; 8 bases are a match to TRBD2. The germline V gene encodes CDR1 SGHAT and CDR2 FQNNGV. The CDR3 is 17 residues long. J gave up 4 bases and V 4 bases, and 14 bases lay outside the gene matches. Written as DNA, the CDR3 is TGTGCCAGCAGCTCCCCCGCGGGCGGGGGGTGGATAGAGACCCAGTACTTC. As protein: CASSSPAGGGWIETQYF.

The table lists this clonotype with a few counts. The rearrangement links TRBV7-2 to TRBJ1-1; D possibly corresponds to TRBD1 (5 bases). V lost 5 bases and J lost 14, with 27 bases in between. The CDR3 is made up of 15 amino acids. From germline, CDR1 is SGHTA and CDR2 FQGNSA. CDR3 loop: CASSPSSGTPRGTFF. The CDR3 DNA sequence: TGTGCCAGCAGCCCATCCTCTGGGACGCCCCGGGGTACGTTCTTT.

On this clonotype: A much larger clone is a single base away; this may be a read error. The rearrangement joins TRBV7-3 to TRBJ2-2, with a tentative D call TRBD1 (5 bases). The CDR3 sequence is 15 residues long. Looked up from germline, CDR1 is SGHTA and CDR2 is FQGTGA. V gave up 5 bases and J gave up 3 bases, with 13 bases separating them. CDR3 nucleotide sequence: TGTGCCAGCAGCCTGCCAGGGTCAGACACCGGGGAGCTGTTTTTT. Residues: CASSLPGSDTGELFF.

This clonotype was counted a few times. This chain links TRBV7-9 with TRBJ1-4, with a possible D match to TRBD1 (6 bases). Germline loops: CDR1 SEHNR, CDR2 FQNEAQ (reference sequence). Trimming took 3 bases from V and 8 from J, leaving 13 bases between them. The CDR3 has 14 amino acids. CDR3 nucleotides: TGTGCCAGCAGCTTTAACAGGGTGGGCGAAAAACTGTTTTTT. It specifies CASSFNRVGEKLFF.

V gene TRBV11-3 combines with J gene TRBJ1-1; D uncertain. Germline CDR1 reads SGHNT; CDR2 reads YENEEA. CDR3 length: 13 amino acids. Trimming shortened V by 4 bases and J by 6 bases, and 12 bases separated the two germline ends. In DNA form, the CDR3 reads TGTGCCAGCAGCTCTAACAGTTTCGCTGAAGCTTTCTTT. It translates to CASSSNSFAEAFF.

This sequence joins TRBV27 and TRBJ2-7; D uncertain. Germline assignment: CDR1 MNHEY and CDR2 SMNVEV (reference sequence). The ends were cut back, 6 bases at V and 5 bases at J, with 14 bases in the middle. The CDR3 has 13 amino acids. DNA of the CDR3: TGTGCCAGCAGCAGCTTTTTGTCCAACGAGCAGTACTTC. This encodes CASSSFLSNEQYF.

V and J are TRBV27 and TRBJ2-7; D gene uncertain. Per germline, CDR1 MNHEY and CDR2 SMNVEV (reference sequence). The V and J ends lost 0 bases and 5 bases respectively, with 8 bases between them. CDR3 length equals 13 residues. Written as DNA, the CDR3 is TGTGCCAGCAGTTTATCGAATCTTAACGAGCAGTACTTC. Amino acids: CASSLSNLNEQYF.

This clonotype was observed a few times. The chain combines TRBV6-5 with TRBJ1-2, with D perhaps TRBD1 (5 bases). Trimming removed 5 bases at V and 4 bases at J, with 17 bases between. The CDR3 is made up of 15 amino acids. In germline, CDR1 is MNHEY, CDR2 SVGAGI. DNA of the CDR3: TGTGCCAGCAGTGACCGACAGCGGAATAGCTATGGCTACACCTTC. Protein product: CASSDRQRNSYGYTF.

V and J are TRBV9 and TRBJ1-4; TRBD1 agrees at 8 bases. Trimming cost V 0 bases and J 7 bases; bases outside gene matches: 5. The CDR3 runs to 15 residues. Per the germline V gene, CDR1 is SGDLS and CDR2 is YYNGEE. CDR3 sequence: CASSVAGQGGEKLFF. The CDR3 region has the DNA TGTGCCAGCAGCGTAGCTGGACAGGGAGGTGAAAAACTGTTTTTT.

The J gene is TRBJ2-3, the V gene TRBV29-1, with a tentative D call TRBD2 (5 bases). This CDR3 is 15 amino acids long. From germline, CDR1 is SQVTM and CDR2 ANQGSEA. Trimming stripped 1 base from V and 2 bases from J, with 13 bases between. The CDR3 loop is CSVEGLRGHTDTQYF. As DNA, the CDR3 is TGCAGCGTTGAAGGCCTACGGGGTCACACAGATACGCAGTATTTT.

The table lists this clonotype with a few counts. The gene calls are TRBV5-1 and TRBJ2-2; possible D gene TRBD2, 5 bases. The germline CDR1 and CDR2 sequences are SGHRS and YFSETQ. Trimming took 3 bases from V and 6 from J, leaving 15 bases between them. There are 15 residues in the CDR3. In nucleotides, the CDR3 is TGCGCCAGCAGCTCGGGATTCATCGAGCCCGGGGAGCTGTTTTTT. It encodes CASSSGFIEPGELFF.

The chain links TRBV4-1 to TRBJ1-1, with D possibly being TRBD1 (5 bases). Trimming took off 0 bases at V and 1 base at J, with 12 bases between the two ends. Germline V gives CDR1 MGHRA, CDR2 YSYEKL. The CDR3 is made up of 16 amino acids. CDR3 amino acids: CASSQEAGTTNTEAFF. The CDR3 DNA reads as TGCGCCAGCAGCCAAGAGGCAGGGACCACGAACACTGAAGCTTTCTTT.

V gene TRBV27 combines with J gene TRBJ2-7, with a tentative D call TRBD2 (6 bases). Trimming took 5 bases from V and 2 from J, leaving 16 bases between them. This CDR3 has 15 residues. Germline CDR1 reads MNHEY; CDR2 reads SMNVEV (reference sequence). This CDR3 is CASSPAGPGTYEQYF. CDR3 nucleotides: TGTGCCAGCAGTCCCGCGGGGCCGGGGACCTACGAGCAGTACTTC.

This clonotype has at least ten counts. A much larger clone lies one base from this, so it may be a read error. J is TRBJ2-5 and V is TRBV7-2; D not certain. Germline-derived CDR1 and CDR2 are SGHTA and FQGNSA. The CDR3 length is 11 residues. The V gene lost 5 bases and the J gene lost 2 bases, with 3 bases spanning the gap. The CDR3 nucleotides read TGTGCCAGCAGCGTACAAGAGACCCAGTACTTC. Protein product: CASSVQETQYF. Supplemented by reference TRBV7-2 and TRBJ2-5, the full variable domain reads GAGVSQSPSNKVTEKGKDVELRCDPISGHTALYWYRQSLGQGLEFLIYFQGNSAPDKSGLPSDRFSAERTGGSVSTLTIQRTQQEDSAVYLCASSVQETQYFGPGTRLLVL.

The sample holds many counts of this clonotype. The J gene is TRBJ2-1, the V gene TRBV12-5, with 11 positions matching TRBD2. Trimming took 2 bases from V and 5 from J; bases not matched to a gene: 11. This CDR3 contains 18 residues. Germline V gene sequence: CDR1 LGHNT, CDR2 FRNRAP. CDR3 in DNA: TGTGCTAGTGGTTTGACTTGGGGGGGACTAGCGGAGCACAATGAGCAGTTCTTC. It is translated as CASGLTWGGLAEHNEQFF.

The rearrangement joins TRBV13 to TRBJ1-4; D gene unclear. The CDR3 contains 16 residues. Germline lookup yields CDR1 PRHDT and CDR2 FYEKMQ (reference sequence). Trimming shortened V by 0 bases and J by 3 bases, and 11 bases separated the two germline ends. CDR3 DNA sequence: TGTGCCAGCAGCTTAGGCCATCGGAGGTCTAATGAAAAACTGTTTTTT. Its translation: CASSLGHRRSNEKLFF.

The CDR3 DNA follows: TGTGCCAGCAGGTCTAGCGGGGATGGTGGGAATGAGCAGTTCTTC. This translates into CASRSSGDGGNEQFF. The chain has TRBV6-5 and TRBJ2-1, with 9 bases matching TRBD2. The CDR3 is 15 amino acids. CDR1 and CDR2 from the germline V gene are MNHEY and SVGAGI. V was clipped by 6 bases and J by 7 bases; unmatched bases: 10.

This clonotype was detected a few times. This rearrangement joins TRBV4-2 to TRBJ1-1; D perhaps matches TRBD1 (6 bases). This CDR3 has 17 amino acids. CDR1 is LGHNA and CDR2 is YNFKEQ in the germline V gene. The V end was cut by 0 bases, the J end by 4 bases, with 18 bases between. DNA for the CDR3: TGTGCCAGCAGCCAAGATCCGACAGGCCCAAGGATCACTGAAGCTTTCTTT. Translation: CASSQDPTGPRITEAFF.